The 26 T cell receptor beta chains presented below share a single source sample, sequenced in a study of cytomegalovirus exposure and HLA in healthy donors. The PCR employed 60 Vbeta primers together with 13 Jbeta primers. Some clones are missing from TCRdb's copy, which holds only in-frame ones; the method was immunoSEQ multiplex PCR. The sample includes about 130,000 clones, around 8.5% of them seen just once. The sample comprised PBMCs. Receptors originate from a middle-aged man in good health and CMV-seronegative.

This clone was seen a few times. This chain uses TRBV7-2 with TRBJ2-5; D not resolved. Germline CDR1 and CDR2: SGHTA and FQGNSA. The V end was cut by 6 bases, the J end by 0 bases, with 8 bases between. The CDR3 covers 13 residues. The CDR3 reads CASRNSYQETQYF. In nucleotides, the CDR3 is TGTGCCAGCAGAAACAGCTACCAAGAGACCCAGTACTTC.

This clone was seen a few times. The CDR3 spells CASSFQQGSDIQYF. CDR3 bases: TGTGCCAGCAGCTTTCAACAGGGGTCAGACATTCAGTACTTC. This rearrangement joins TRBV7-2 to TRBJ2-4; TRBD1 matches 7 bases. V gave up 3 bases and J gave up 8 bases; unmatched junction bases: 7. The CDR3 is 14 amino acids. Germline CDR1 and CDR2: SGHTA and FQGNSA.

This clone was seen only a few times. The chain joins TRBV7-2 to TRBJ2-1; the match to TRBD2 covers 9 bases. Germline assignment: CDR1 SGHTA and CDR2 FQGNSA. Trimming cost V 2 bases and J 0 bases; bases outside gene matches: 2. The CDR3 runs to 16 residues. CDR3 in DNA: TGTGCCAGCAGCTTAAGCGGGGGGAGCTCCTACAATGAGCAGTTCTTC. This translates into CASSLSGGSSYNEQFF. Supplemented by reference TRBV7-2 and TRBJ2-1, the full variable domain reads GAGVSQSPSNKVTEKGKDVELRCDPISGHTALYWYRQSLGQGLEFLIYFQGNSAPDKSGLPSDRFSAERTGGSVSTLTIQRTQQEDSAVYLCASSLSGGSSYNEQFFGPGTRLTVL.

The chain has TRBV28 and TRBJ1-2, with 8 bases identical to TRBD1. Trimming removed 8 bases from V and 5 bases from J; junction bases left unmatched: 10. The germline CDR1 and CDR2 sequences are MDHEN and SYDVKM. The CDR3 has 14 residues. CDR3 nucleotides: TGTGCCAGCGGCCTGGACAGGGTGGGGTATGGCTACACCTTC. Its translation is CASGLDRVGYGYTF.

The V and J genes are TRBV5-5 and TRBJ1-1, with D uncertain. Germline V gene sequence: CDR1 SGHKS, CDR2 YYEKEE (reference sequence). The CDR3 sequence is 15 residues long. V lost 4 bases, J lost 3 bases, and 16 bases lay in between. For the CDR3, the DNA is TGTGCCAGCAGCCGTGTCCGGGGTGTAGACACTGAAGCTTTCTTT. Translated, it gives CASSRVRGVDTEAFF. The full variable domain, in which reference TRBV5-5 and TRBJ1-1 provide the parts outside the CDR3, is DAGVTQSPTHLIKTRGQQVTLRCSPISGHKSVSWYQQVLGQGPQFIFQYYEKEERGRGNFPDRFSARQFPNYSSELNVNALLLGDSALYLCASSRVRGVDTEAFFGQGTRLTVV.

There are a few counts of this clone. V and J are TRBV2 and TRBJ2-2; the match to TRBD2 covers 9 bases. The CDR3 has 15 residues. CDR1 and CDR2 from the germline V gene are SNHLY and FYNNEI. Losses at the gene ends were 2 bases for V and 6 bases for J; bases not matched to a gene: 4. The CDR3 is CASSERLAGPGELFF. The DNA of the CDR3 is TGTGCCAGCAGTGAAAGGCTAGCGGGGCCCGGGGAGCTGTTTTTT.

This clone was picked up a small number of times. The rearrangement joins TRBV12-5 to TRBJ1-5; D ambiguous. V lost 7 bases and J lost 2, with 12 bases in between. Germline V lookup: CDR1 LGHNT, CDR2 FRNRAP. The CDR3 has 14 amino acids. As DNA, the CDR3 is TGTGCTAGTGCCCCCGCCTTAGGCAATCAGCCCCAGCATTTT. Encoded protein: CASAPALGNQPQHF.

This clone was detected only a few times. The rearrangement links TRBV4-1 to TRBJ1-4, with a tentative D call TRBD1 (6 bases). Germline V gene data show CDR1 as MGHRA and CDR2 as YSYEKL. The CDR3 runs to 15 residues. With 2 bases removed from V and 5 bases from J, the gap between germline ends came to 12 bases. The CDR3: CASSQTGTPNEKLFF. In nucleotides, the CDR3 is TGCGCCAGCAGCCAAACCGGGACACCGAATGAAAAACTGTTTTTT.

The rearrangement uses TRBV27 and TRBJ2-7, with 10 positions matching TRBD2. V shed 2 bases, J shed 4 bases, and the junction held 2 bases outside the gene matches. Germline V CDR1 and CDR2: MNHEY, SMNVEV (reference sequence). CDR3 size: 14 residues. CDR3 sequence reads: CASSLIAGGYEQYF. Written as DNA, the CDR3 is TGTGCCAGCAGTTTAATAGCGGGAGGTTACGAGCAGTACTTC.

The CDR3 region has the DNA TGTGCCAGCAGTGAGAAGGGACAGGGGGCCCACGAGCAGTACTTC. It yields the protein CASSEKGQGAHEQYF. The rearrangement uses TRBV2 and TRBJ2-7; TRBD1 matches at 12 bases. Germline V gene lookup returns CDR1 SNHLY and CDR2 FYNNEI. V trimming: 3 bases; J trimming: 5 bases; junction bases outside the gene matches: 5. This CDR3 is built from 15 residues.

For this clone: A junction boundary mismatches the germline segment, possibly from a read error. This chain uses TRBV4-1 with TRBJ2-7, with TRBD1 matching over 12 bases. This CDR3 is built from 13 residues. The germline V gene encodes CDR1 MGHRA and CDR2 YSYEKL. CDR3 coding DNA: TGCGCCAGCAGCCAAGATACCGGGACAGGGGGCTCGTTC. This sequence encodes CASSQDTGTGGSF.

This clone was counted a few times. This sequence joins TRBV9 and TRBJ2-1; TRBD1 agrees at 9 bases. With 5 bases clipped from V and 1 base from J, the junction kept 4 bases outside the gene matches. There are 15 residues in the CDR3. Germline CDR1 is SGDLS and CDR2 is YYNGEE. DNA of the CDR3: TGTGCCAGCAGTACAGGGGGCCGATCCTACAATGAGCAGTTCTTC. It yields the protein CASSTGGRSYNEQFF.

The V call is TRBV27, the J call TRBJ1-2; D is possibly TRBD1 (6 bases). Germline assignment: CDR1 MNHEY and CDR2 SMNVEV (reference sequence). The CDR3 is 17 residues long. V shed 5 bases and J shed 4 bases, with 23 bases lying between them. CDR3 sequence reads: CASSPTVGGGLGYGYTF. Here the CDR3 DNA reads TGTGCCAGCAGTCCGACAGTGGGCGGGGGCCTTGGCTATGGCTACACCTTC.

This clone was detected once. This chain connects TRBV7-9 to TRBJ2-7; D remains ambiguous. Trimming removed 5 bases from V and 3 bases from J, with 14 bases in between. CDR1 and CDR2 (germline): SEHNR, FQNEAQ (reference sequence). The CDR3 covers 14 residues. CDR3 sequence: CASSPGPRSYEQYF. CDR3 bases: TGTGCCAGCAGCCCGGGTCCGAGAAGCTACGAGCAGTACTTC.

Only a few counts were recorded for this clone. The chain has TRBV4-2 and TRBJ1-2, with D possibly TRBD1 on 5 matching bases. CDR3 length: 15 amino acids. Germline CDR1 reads LGHNA; CDR2 reads YNFKEQ. The ends were cut back, 5 bases at V and 3 bases at J, with 16 bases in the middle. CDR3 DNA: TGTGCCAGCAGCATCTCGACGGGGGAGCACTATGGCTACACCTTC. Translating gives CASSISTGEHYGYTF.

J is TRBJ2-3 and V is TRBV5-1; TRBD2 matches at 9 bases. CDR3 size: 16 residues. Germline V lookup: CDR1 SGHRS, CDR2 YFSETQ. Trimming at V came to 1 base and at J to 4 bases, leaving 7 bases not matched to a gene. CDR3 region: CASSLMAGGIADTQYF. CDR3 DNA sequence: TGCGCCAGCAGCTTGATGGCGGGGGGGATCGCAGATACGCAGTATTTT.

This clone was seen just once. The CDR3 region has the DNA TGTGCCAGTAGTATAGGCGGGGGGCAGGGCACTGAAGCTTTCTTT. Translation gives CASSIGGGQGTEAFF. The J gene is TRBJ1-1, the V gene TRBV19; TRBD1 might be the D (6 bases). Germline CDR1 and CDR2: LNHDA and SQIVND (reference sequence). This CDR3 comprises 15 residues. With 1 base removed from V and 4 bases from J, the gap between germline ends came to 13 bases.

This clone was picked up a small number of times. CDR3 protein: CASSLGLFYTGELFF. DNA of the CDR3: TGTGCCAGCAGCTTGGGACTCTTTTACACCGGGGAGCTGTTTTTT. The gene calls are TRBV5-6 and TRBJ2-2; no firm D call. Between the trimmed V and J ends, which lost 0 bases and 3 bases, there was a span of 9 bases. The germline V gene encodes CDR1 SGHDT and CDR2 YYEEEE. CDR3 length: 15 amino acids.

The V call is TRBV5-6, the J call TRBJ2-1, with 10 bases lining up with TRBD2. The CDR3 has 14 amino acids. Germline V CDR1 and CDR2: SGHDT, YYEEEE. J lost 7 bases, V lost 2 bases, and 3 bases had no gene match. This CDR3 is CASSLAGGKNEQFF. In DNA, the CDR3 is TGTGCCAGCAGCTTAGCGGGGGGGAAAAATGAGCAGTTCTTC.

The table lists this clone with a few counts. The rearrangement joins TRBV28 to TRBJ1-5, with D possibly being TRBD1 (5 bases). Germline CDR1 MDHEN, CDR2 SYDVKM. This CDR3 is 15 amino acids long. The V gene lost 5 bases and the J gene lost 2 bases, with 13 bases spanning the gap. The chain's CDR3 is CASSPPGLGNQPQHF. The CDR3 DNA reads as TGTGCCAGCAGTCCCCCGGGACTAGGCAATCAGCCCCAGCATTTT.

The rearrangement links TRBV9 to TRBJ2-2, with 7 bases that match TRBD1. CDR1 and CDR2 (germline): SGDLS, YYNGEE. The CDR3 loop spans 15 amino acids. V was pared by 3 bases and J by 4 bases, with 6 bases of the junction left unmatched. CDR3 sequence reads: CASSDRTGGTGELFF. In nucleotides, the CDR3 is TGTGCCAGCAGCGATAGGACAGGCGGCACCGGGGAGCTGTTTTTT. Drawing the rest from reference TRBV9 and TRBJ2-2, the complete variable domain is DSGVTQTPKHLITATGQRVTLRCSPRSGDLSVYWYQQSLDQGLQFLIQYYNGEERAKGNILERFSAQQFPDLHSELNLSSLELGDSALYFCASSDRTGGTGELFFGEGSRLTVL.

The table lists this clone with many counts. The V gene is TRBV28, the J gene TRBJ1-6, with 8 bases matching TRBD1. The germline CDR1 and CDR2 sequences are MDHEN and SYDVKM. The CDR3 is made up of 17 amino acids. The V segment lost 3 bases and the J segment 3 bases; nucleotides outside the gene matches: 7. The CDR3 DNA is TGTGCCAGCAGTTTTTTGGACAGGGCCCTCTATAATTCACCCCTCCACTTT. It codes for CASSFLDRALYNSPLHF. The full variable domain, in which reference TRBV28 and TRBJ1-6 provide the parts outside the CDR3, is DVKVTQSSRYLVKRTGEKVFLECVQDMDHENMFWYRQDPGLGLRLIYFSYDVKMKEKGDIPEGYSVSREKKERFSLILESASTNQTSMYLCASSFLDRALYNSPLHFGNGTRLTVT.

This clone was found a few times. The chain has TRBV10-3 and TRBJ1-2; no definite D call. The germline V gene encodes CDR1 ENHRY and CDR2 SYGVKD. Trimming pared 6 bases from V and 8 bases from J, leaving 22 bases between. The CDR3 length is 15 residues. The CDR3 here is CAISGLPDRLGGYTF. The CDR3 region has the DNA TGTGCCATCAGCGGACTTCCGGACCGCCTGGGAGGCTACACCTTC.

V and J are TRBV7-3 and TRBJ2-7, with a possible D match to TRBD1 (5 bases). Germline V gene data show CDR1 as SGHTA and CDR2 as FQGTGA. V was clipped by 2 bases and J by 3 bases, with 8 bases between them. CDR3 length: 13 residues. For the CDR3, the DNA is TGTGCCAGCAGCTTATGGCAGGGCTACGAGCAGTACTTC. Translated: CASSLWQGYEQYF.

This clone was seen a handful of times. The V call is TRBV5-1, the J call TRBJ1-1, with 7 nucleotides matching TRBD1. V lost 5 bases to trimming and J lost 5 bases; unmatched junction nucleotides: 12. CDR1 and CDR2 (germline): SGHRS, YFSETQ. The CDR3 is 15 residues long. CDR3 DNA: TGCGCCAGCAGGCAAGGGGGCGCGGTTGTTACTGAAGCTTTCTTT. It is translated as CASRQGGAVVTEAFF.

This clone has just a few counts. The gene calls are TRBV30 and TRBJ2-7; D not certain. Trimming stripped 1 base from V and 4 bases from J, with 5 bases between. Germline values: CDR1 GTSNPN, CDR2 SVGIG (reference sequence). The CDR3 has 11 amino acids. CDR3 residues: CAWSGGYEQYF. CDR3 nucleotides: TGTGCCTGGAGTGGCGGATACGAGCAGTACTTC.